These T cell receptor beta chains were read from a single sample in a study of blood T cells in healthy people across ages. Via MiXCR, TCRdb re-called the 5' RACE reads, giving one row per CDR3 protein. This table has about 1.6 million distinct CDR3 sequences, about 31% appearing once. Source material: blood. The receptors come from a woman in her thirties in good health. Both conserved end residues are part of each CDR3. Fields, in order: CDR3 length, V gene, J gene, clone size, D gene, CDR3 DNA, CDR3 protein. The D gene is left open where the match is weak. Size values are once, few and many counts, or a class for expanded clones, and some rows have none.

16	TRBV4-2	TRBJ1-4	NA	NA	TGTGCCAGCAGCCAAGATCGTGGGGGAATTAATGAAAAACTGTTTTTT	CASSQDRGGINEKLFF
12	TRBV19	TRBJ1-1	NA	NA	TGTGCCAGTATGCGGGGGAACACTGAAGCTTTCTTT	CASMRGNTEAFF
15	TRBV5-1	TRBJ2-3	many	NA	TGCGCCAGCAGCCTGCTGGGGGGGCTCACGGATACGCAGTATTTT	CASSLLGGLTDTQYF
13	TRBV9	TRBJ2-3	NA	NA	TGTGCCAGTAGCCATGCAGGGGAAGATACGCAGTATTTT	CASSHAGEDTQYF
15	TRBV9	TRBJ1-2	NA	NA	TGTGCCAGCAGCGTAGAGGATAACCGAAACTATGGCTACACCTTC	CASSVEDNRNYGYTF
14	TRBV20-1	TRBJ2-3	few	NA	TGCAGTGCTCTTGCTAGCGTAAGCACAGATACGCAGTATTTT	CSALASVSTDTQYF
17	TRBV20-1	TRBJ1-2	NA	TRBD1	TGCAGTGCCCTGACTGGGGCAGGGGGATCGATGTACTATGGCTACACCTTC	CSALTGAGGSMYYGYTF
19	TRBV5-1	TRBJ2-1	few	TRBD2	TGCGCCAGCAGCTTGGTGGGGACTAGCGGGATTCCCGGGTACAATGAGCAGTTCTTC	CASSLVGTSGIPGYNEQFF
15	TRBV27	TRBJ2-7	once	NA	TGTGCCAGCAGTTTATGGGGAAGCGATCTGGACGAGCAGTACTTC	CASSLWGSDLDEQYF
17	TRBV4-1	TRBJ2-5	NA	NA	TGCGCCAGCAGCCAAGATCGCCTAGCAGAAAAACAAGAGACCCAGTACTTC	CASSQDRLAEKQETQYF
15	TRBV6-1	TRBJ1-2	NA	TRBD1	TGTGCCAGCAGCCCGGGACAGGGAATGGGCTATGGCTACACCTTC	CASSPGQGMGYGYTF
16	TRBV6-1	TRBJ1-5	NA	NA	TGTGCCAGCAGTTTGGCCCTAACAGCTACTAATCAGCCCCAGCATTTT	CASSLALTATNQPQHF
15	TRBV7-2	TRBJ2-7	few	TRBD1	TGTGCCAGCAGCCCTAGGACAGGGGACCCCTACGAGCAGTACTTC	CASSPRTGDPYEQYF
14	TRBV2	TRBJ2-5	few	TRBD1	TGTGCCAGCAATCGGGACAGGGGTCCAGAGACCCAGTACTTC	CASNRDRGPETQYF
14	TRBV29-1	TRBJ2-6	few	NA	TGCAGCGTTGAAGACAGGGCTGGGGCCAACGTCCTGACTTTC	CSVEDRAGANVLTF
18	TRBV11-2	TRBJ2-4	once	TRBD2	TGTGCCAGCAGCTTTACTAGCGGGAGGGGACTAGCCAAAAACATTCAGTACTTC	CASSFTSGRGLAKNIQYF
14	TRBV9	TRBJ1-5	NA	NA	TGTGCCAGCAGCCCCGGGGGCGGCGCTCAGCCCCAGCATTTT	CASSPGGGAQPQHF
13	TRBV29-1	TRBJ1-4	NA	NA	TGCAGCGTTAATTCTCCAGGGCGGGAAAAACTGTTTTTT	CSVNSPGREKLFF
16	TRBV11-2	TRBJ2-1	few	NA	TGTGCCAGCAGCTTGAGGAGAAGGCCCCAGGACAATGAGCAGTTCTTC	CASSLRRRPQDNEQFF
13	TRBV18	TRBJ2-7	many	NA	TGTGCCAGCAGTCCGGGAGCGACCTACGAGCAGTACTTC	CASSPGATYEQYF
12	TRBV29-1	TRBJ2-5	NA	NA	TGCAGCGTTGTAGTACAAGGCGGGACCCAGTACTTC	CSVVVQGGTQYF
17	TRBV5-1	TRBJ1-1	NA	NA	TGCGCCAGCATGTCGGGGTTCGCGATCAATATGAACACTGAAGCTTTCTTT	CASMSGFAINMNTEAFF
13	TRBV28	TRBJ2-7	NA	NA	TGTGCCAGTATACAGGGTGGAAGGGGCGAGCAGTACTTC	CASIQGGRGEQYF
16	TRBV11-2	TRBJ2-1	few	TRBD2	TGTGCCAGCAGCCCACGTGAGCGGGGGAGGGAAAGTGAGCAGTTCTTC	CASSPRERGRESEQFF
15	TRBV3-1	TRBJ2-3	few	NA	TGTGCCAGCAGCCAAGGTAACCACCTCACAGATACGCAGTATTTT	CASSQGNHLTDTQYF
12	TRBV20-1	TRBJ2-5	NA	NA	TGCAGTGCTAGAGAACAGGGAGGGACCCAGTACTTC	CSAREQGGTQYF
15	TRBV12-3/TRBV12-4	TRBJ2-1	once	NA	TGTGCCAGCAGTTTGTCCGGGAGCTCCTGCAATGAGCAGTTCTTC	CASSLSGSSCNEQFF
13	TRBV6-2/TRBV6-3	TRBJ1-1	once	NA	TGTGCCAGCAGATACGAGGGGAACACTGAAGCTTTCTTT	CASRYEGNTEAFF
13	TRBV12-3/TRBV12-4	TRBJ1-1	once	NA	TGTGCCAGCGGCAAAGGGGTGAACACTGAAGCTTTCTTT	CASGKGVNTEAFF
12	TRBV20-1	TRBJ1-4	NA	NA	TGCAGTGCCCCCATTACCACTGAAAAACTGTTTTTT	CSAPITTEKLFF
15	TRBV27	TRBJ2-1	few	NA	TGTGCCAGCAGCATAACTTCCCGGGGTTACAATGAGCAGTTCTTC	CASSITSRGYNEQFF
16	TRBV7-3	TRBJ2-1	few	NA	TGTGCCAGCAGCCCGCGCCCGGCCCTAAGAAACAATGAGCAGTTCTTC	CASSPRPALRNNEQFF
12	TRBV13	TRBJ2-1	many	NA	TGTGCCAGCAGCTTAAGTAACAATGAGCAGTTCTTC	CASSLSNNEQFF
15	TRBV29-1	TRBJ2-5	NA	NA	TGCAGCGTTGAAGCGGTGGGTAGCGTATTGGAGACCCAGTACTTC	CSVEAVGSVLETQYF
16	TRBV3-1	TRBJ2-1	few	TRBD2	TGTGCCAGCAGCGAATCTGCGGGAGGGAGCTACAATGAGCAGTTCTTC	CASSESAGGSYNEQFF
15	TRBV5-1	TRBJ1-1	NA	TRBD1	TGCGCCAGCAGCTTTACCCAGGGGGCGTACACTGAAGCTTTCTTT	CASSFTQGAYTEAFF
14	TRBV29-1	TRBJ1-2	NA	NA	TGCAGCGTTGAGGCCGGGTTCGGTGAAACGAGCTACACCTTC	CSVEAGFGETSYTF
16	TRBV11-2	TRBJ1-2	few	NA	TGTGCCAGCAGCTTAATAAGCAGGGTCAGGAGGGATGGCTACACCTTC	CASSLISRVRRDGYTF
15	TRBV9	TRBJ2-3	NA	TRBD2	TGTGCCAGCAACGTTGGCCTAGCGGGGGTGGATACGCAGTATTTT	CASNVGLAGVDTQYF
12	TRBV5-5	TRBJ2-4	few	NA	TGTGCCAGCAGCCCAAGCACCAATGAGCAGTACTTC	CASSPSTNEQYF
17	TRBV6-1	TRBJ2-1	NA	NA	TGTGCCACCAGTGAATACCCACAGAACGGACCCCACAGGGAGCAGTTCTTC	CATSEYPQNGPHREQFF
15	TRBV5-1	TRBJ1-1	NA	TRBD1	TGCGCCAGCAGCTTGGGGGCCAGGGGGGGAACTGAAGCTTTCTTT	CASSLGARGGTEAFF
14	TRBV5-6	TRBJ1-1	NA	NA	TGTGCCAGCAGCTTAGGTGAGAAGAACACTGAAGCTTTCTTT	CASSLGEKNTEAFF
14	TRBV20-1	TRBJ2-5	NA	TRBD1	TGCAGTGCTACCAGAGTTAGGACAGGGGGGGAGCAGTACTTC	CSATRVRTGGEQYF
17	TRBV4-1	TRBJ2-1	once	TRBD2	TGCGCCAGCAGCCAAACCCGACTAGCGGGGCGCTACAATGAGCAGTTCTTC	CASSQTRLAGRYNEQFF
16	TRBV15	TRBJ1-5	few	NA	TGTGCCACCAGCAGAGGGGACCCAGGCAGCAATCAGCCCCAGCATTTT	CATSRGDPGSNQPQHF
14	TRBV7-8	TRBJ2-5	NA	TRBD1	TGTGCCAGCAGCTCGGGACAGGTTTTATACGGGCAGTACTTC	CASSSGQVLYGQYF
11	TRBV29-1	TRBJ2-7	many	NA	TGCAGCGTTTTGGGGGAATACGAGCAGTACTTC	CSVLGEYEQYF